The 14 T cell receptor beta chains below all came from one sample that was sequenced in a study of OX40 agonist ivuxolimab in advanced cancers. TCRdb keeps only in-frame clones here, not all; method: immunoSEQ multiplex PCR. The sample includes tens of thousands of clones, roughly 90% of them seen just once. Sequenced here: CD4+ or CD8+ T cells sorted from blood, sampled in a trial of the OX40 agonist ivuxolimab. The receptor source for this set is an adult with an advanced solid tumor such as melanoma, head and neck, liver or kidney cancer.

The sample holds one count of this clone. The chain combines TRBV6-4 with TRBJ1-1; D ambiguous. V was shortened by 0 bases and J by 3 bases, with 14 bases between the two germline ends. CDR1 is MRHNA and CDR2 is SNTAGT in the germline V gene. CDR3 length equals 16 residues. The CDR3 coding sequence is TGTGCCAGCAGTGACTCCCGGGTTGCAGAGGACACTGAAGCTTTCTTT. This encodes CASSDSRVAEDTEAFF.

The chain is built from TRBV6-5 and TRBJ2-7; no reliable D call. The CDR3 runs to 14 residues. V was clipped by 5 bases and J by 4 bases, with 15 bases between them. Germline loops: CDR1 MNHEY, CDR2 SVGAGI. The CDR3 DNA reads TGTGCCAGCAGTATCTTACCTTCACTTTACGAGCAGTACTTC. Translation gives CASSILPSLYEQYF.

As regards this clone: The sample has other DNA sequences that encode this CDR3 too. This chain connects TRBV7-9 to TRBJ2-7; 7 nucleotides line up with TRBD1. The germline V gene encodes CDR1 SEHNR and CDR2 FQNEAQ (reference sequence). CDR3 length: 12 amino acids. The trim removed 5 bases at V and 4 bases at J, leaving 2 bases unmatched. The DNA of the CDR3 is TGTGCCAGCAGCCCGACAGGGTACGAGCAGTACTTC. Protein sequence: CASSPTGYEQYF.

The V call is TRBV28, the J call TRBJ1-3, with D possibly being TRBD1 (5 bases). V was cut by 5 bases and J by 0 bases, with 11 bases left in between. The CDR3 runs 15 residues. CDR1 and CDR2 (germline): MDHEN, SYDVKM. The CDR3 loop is CASSETGSSGNTIYF. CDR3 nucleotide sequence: TGTGCCAGCAGTGAAACAGGTAGCTCTGGAAACACCATATATTTT.

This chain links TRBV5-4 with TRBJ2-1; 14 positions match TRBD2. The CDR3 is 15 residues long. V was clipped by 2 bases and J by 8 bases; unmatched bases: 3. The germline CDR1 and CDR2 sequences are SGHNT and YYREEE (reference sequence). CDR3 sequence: CASSFAGLAGDEQFF. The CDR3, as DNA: TGTGCCAGCAGCTTCGCGGGACTAGCGGGAGATGAGCAGTTCTTC.

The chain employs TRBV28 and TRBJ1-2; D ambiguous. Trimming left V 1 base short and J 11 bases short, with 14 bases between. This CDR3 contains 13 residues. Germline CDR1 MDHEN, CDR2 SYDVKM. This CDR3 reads CASSLSRTTIYTF. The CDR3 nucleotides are TGTGCCAGCAGTTTATCCCGGACCACTATTTACACCTTC.

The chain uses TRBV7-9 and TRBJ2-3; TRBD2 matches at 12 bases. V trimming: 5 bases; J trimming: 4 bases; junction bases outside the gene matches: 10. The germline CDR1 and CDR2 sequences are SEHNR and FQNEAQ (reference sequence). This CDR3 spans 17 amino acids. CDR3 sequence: CASSPRASGGASDTQYF. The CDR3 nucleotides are TGTGCCAGCAGCCCCCGGGCTAGCGGGGGGGCATCAGATACGCAGTATTTT.

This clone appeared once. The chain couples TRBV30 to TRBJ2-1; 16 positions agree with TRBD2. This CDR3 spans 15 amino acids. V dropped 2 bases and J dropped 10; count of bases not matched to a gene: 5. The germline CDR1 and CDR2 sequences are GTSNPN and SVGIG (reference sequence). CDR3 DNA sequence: TGTGCCTGGAGTACGGGACTAGCGGGAGGGGACGAGCAGTTCTTC. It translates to CAWSTGLAGGDEQFF.

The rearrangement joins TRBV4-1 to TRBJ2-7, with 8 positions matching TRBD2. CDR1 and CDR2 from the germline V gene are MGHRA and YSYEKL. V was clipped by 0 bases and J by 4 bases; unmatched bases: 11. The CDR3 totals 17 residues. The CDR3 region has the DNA TGCGCCAGCAGCCAAGAGCCCACTAGCGGATCAATTTACGAGCAGTACTTC. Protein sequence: CASSQEPTSGSIYEQYF.

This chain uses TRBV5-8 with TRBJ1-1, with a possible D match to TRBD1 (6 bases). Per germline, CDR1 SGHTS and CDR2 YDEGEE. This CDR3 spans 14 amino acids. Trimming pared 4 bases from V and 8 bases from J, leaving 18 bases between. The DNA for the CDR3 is TGTGCCAGCAGCCCCCGGACAGTCAAAGGGGAAGCTTTCTTT. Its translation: CASSPRTVKGEAFF.

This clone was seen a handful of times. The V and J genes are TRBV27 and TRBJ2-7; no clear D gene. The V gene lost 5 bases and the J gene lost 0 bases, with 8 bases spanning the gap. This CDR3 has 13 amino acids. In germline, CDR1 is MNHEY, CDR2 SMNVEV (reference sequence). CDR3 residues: CASSRADSYEQYF. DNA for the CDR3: TGTGCCAGCAGTAGGGCGGACTCCTACGAGCAGTACTTC.

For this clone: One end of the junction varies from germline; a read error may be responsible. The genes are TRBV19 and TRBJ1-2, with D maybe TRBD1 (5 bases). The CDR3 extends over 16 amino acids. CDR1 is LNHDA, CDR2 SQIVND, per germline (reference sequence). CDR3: CTSDASEGRIIGGYTF. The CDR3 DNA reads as TGTACCAGTGATGCCTCGGAGGGACGGATAATCGGCGGCTACACCTTC.

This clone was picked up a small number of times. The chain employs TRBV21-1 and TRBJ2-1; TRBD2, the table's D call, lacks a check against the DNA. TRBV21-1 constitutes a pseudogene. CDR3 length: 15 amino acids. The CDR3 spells CASSDRGGPYNEQFF. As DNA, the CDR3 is TGTGCCAGCAGCGATCGGGGGGGCCCTTACAATGAGCAGTTCTTC.

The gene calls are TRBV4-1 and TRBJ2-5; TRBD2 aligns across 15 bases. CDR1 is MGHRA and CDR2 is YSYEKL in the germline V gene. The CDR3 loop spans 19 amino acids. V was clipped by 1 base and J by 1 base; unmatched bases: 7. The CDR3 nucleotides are TGCGCCAGCAGCCAAGGAGGACTAGCGGGGGGGCTCCCCCAAGAGACCCAGTACTTC. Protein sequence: CASSQGGLAGGLPQETQYF.